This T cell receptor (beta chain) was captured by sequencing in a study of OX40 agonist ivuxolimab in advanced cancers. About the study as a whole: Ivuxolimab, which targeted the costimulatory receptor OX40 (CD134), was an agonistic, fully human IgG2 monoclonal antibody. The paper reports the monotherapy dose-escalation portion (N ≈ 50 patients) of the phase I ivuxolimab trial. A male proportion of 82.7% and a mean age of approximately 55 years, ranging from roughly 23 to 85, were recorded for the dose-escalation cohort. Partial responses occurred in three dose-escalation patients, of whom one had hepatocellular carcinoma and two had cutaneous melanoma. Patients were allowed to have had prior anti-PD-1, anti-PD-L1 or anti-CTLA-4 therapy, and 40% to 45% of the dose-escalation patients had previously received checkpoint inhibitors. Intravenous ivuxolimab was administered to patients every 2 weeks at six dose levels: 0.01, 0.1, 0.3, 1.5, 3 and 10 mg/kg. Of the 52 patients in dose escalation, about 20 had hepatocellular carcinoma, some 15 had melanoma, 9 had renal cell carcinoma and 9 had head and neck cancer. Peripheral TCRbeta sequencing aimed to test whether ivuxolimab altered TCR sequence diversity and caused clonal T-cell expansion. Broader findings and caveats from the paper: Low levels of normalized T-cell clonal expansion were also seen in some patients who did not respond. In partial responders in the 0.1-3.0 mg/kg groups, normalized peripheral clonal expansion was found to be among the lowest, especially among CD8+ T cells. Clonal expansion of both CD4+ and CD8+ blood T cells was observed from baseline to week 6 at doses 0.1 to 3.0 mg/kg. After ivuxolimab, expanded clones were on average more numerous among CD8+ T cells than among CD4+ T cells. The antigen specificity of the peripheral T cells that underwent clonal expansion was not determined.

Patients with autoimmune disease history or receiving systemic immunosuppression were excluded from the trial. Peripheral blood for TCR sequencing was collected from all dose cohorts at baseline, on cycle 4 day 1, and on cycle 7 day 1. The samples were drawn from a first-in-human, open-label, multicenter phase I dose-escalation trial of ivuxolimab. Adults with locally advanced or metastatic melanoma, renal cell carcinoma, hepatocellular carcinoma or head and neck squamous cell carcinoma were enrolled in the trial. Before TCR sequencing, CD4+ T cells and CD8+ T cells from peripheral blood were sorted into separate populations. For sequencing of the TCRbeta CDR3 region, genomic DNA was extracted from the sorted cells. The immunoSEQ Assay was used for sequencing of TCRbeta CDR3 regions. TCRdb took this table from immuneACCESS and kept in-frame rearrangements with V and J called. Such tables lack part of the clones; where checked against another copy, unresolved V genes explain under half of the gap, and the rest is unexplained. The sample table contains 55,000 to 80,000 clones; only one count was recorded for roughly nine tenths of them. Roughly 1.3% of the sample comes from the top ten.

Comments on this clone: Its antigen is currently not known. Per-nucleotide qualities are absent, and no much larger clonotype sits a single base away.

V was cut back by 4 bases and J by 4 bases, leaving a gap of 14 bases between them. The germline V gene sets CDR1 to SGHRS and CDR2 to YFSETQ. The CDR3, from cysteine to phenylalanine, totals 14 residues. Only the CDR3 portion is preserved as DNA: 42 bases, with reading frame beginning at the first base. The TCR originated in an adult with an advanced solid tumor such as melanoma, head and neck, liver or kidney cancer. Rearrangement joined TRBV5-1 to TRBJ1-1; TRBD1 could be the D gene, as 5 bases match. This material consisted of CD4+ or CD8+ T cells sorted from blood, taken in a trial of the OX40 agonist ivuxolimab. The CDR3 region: CASSLLGPGTEAFF. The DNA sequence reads TGCGCCAGCAGCCTACTGGGACCCGGCACTGAAGCTTTCTTT.